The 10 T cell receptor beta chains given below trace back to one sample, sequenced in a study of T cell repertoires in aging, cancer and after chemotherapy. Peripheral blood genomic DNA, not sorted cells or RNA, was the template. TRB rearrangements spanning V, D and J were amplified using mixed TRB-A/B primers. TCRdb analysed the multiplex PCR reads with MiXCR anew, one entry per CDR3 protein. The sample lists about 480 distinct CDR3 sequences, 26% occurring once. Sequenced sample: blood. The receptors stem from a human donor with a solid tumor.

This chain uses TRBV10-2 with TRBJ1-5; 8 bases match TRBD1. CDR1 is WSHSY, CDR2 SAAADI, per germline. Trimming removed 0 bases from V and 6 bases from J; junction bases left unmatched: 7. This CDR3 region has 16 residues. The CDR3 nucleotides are TGCGCCAGCAGTGAGTCGGGGGCAGGGGGCCGTCAGCCCCAGCATTTT. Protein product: CASSESGAGGRQPQHF.

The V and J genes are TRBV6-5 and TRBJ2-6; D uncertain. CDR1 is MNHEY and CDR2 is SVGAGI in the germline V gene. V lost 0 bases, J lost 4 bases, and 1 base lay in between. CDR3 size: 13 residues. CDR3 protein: CASSYSGANVLTF. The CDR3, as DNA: TGTGCCAGCAGTTACTCGGGGGCCAACGTCCTGACTTTC.

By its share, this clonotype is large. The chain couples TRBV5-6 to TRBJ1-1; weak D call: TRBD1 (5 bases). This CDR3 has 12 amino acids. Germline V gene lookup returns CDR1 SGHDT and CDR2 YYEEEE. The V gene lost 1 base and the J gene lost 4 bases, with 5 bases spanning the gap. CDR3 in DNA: TGTGCCAGCAGCTTGAGGGGCACTGAAGCTTTCTTT. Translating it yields CASSLRGTEAFF.

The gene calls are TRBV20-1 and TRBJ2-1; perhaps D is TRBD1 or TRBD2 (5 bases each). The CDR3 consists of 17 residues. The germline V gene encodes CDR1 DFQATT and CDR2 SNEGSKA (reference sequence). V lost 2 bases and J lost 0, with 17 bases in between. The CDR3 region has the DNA TGCAGTGCTAGATGGGGCCGGGGACCGAGCTCCTACAATGAGCAGTTCTTC. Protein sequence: CSARWGRGPSSYNEQFF.

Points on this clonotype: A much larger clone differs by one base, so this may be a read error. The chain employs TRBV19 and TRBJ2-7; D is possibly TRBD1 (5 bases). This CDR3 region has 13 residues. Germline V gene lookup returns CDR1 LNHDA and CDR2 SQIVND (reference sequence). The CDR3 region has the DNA TGTGCCAGTAGAGACAGATTAACCTACGAGAAGTACTTC. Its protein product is CASRDRLTYEKYF.

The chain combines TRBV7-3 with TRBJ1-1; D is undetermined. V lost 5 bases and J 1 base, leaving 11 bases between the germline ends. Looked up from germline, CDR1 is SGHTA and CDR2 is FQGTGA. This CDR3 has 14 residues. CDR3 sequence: CASSAGDGNTEAFF. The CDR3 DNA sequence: TGTGCCAGCAGCGCGGGCGATGGGAACACTGAAGCTTTCTTT. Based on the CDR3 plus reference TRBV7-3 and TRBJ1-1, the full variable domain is GAGVSQTPSNKVTEKGKYVELRCDPISGHTALYWYRQSLGQGPEFLIYFQGTGAADDSGLPNDRFFAVRPEGSVSTLKIQRTERGDSAVYLCASSAGDGNTEAFFGQGTRLTVV.

Here the CDR3 DNA reads TGTGCCAGCAGGGGACAGGGGGCAAGTTTGGAGTACTTC. Protein: CASRGQGASLEYF. V and J are TRBV27 and TRBJ2-7, with 12 bases aligning to TRBD1. V was pared by 6 bases and J by 11 bases, with 8 bases of the junction left unmatched. Germline-derived CDR1 and CDR2 are MNHEY and SMNVEV (reference sequence). This CDR3 has 13 amino acids.

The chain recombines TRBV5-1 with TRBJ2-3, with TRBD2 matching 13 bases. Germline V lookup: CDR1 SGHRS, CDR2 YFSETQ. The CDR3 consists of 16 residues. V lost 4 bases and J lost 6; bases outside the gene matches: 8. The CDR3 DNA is TGCGCCAGCAGCCAAACCGGGACTAGCGGGGTTGATACGCAGTATTTT. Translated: CASSQTGTSGVDTQYF. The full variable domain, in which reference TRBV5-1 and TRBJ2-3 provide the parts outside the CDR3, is KAGVTQTPRYLIKTRGQQVTLSCSPISGHRSVSWYQQTPGQGLQFLFEYFSETQRNKGNFPGRFSGRQFSNSRSEMNVSTLELGDSALYLCASSQTGTSGVDTQYFGPGTRLTVL.

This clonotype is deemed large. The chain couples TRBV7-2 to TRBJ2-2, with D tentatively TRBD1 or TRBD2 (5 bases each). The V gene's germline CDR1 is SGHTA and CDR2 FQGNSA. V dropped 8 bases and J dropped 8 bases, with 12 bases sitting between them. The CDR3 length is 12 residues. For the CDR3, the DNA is TGTGCCAGCGGGGCGTGGGAGGGGGAGCTGTTTTTT. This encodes CASGAWEGELFF.

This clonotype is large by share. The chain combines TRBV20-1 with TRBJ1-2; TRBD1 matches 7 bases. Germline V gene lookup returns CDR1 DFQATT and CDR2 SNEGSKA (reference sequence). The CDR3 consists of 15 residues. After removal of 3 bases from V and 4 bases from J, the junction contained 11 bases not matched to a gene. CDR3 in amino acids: CSASTAGGAVYGYTF. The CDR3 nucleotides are TGCAGTGCTAGCACTGCAGGGGGGGCAGTCTATGGCTACACCTTC.